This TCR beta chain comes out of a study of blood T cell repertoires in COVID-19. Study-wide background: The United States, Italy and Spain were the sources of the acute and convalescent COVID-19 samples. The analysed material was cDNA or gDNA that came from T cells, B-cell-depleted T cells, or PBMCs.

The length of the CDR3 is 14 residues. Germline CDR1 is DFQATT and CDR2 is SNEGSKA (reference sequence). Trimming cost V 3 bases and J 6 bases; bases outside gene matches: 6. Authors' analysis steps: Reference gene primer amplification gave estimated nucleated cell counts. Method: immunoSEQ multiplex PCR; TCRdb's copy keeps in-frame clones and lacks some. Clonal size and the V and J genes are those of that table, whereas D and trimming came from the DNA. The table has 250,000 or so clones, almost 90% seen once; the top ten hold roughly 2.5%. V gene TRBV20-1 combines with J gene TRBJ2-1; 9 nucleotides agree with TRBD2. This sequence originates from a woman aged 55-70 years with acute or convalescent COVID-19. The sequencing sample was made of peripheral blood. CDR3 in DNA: TGCAGTGCTAGTGGCGGGGGGGCCGGCAATGAGCAGTTCTTC. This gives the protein CSASGGGAGNEQFF.